The TCR beta chain under discussion was sequenced for a study of blood T cell repertoires in COVID-19. Across the study: Researchers got acute and convalescent COVID-19 samples from the United States, Italy and Spain. PBMCs, B-cell-depleted T cells, or T cells provided the cDNA or gDNA that made up the material.

Profiling relied on immunoSEQ multiplex PCR, and the TCRdb table lists in-frame clones only, not all of them. The sample has about 250,000 clones; approximately 90% are singletons. This CDR3 comprises 19 residues. V gave up 2 bases and J gave up 2 bases; unmatched junction bases: 15. Germline V gene sequence: CDR1 MNHEY, CDR2 SVGEGT. In its sample, this clone was seen a few times. Material for sequencing was peripheral blood. This rearrangement joins TRBV6-2 or TRBV6-3 to TRBJ1-2; 9 bases align to TRBD1. This receptor was obtained from a woman aged 30 to 39 with COVID-19, enrolled during active disease. The CDR3 reads CASSYDLQLRDRANYGYTF. The CDR3 nucleotides read TGTGCCAGCAGTTACGACCTCCAACTCCGGGACAGGGCAAACTATGGCTACACCTTC.